This TCR beta chain emerged from a study of T cells in Graves' hyperthyroidism and ophthalmopathy. Study-level background: The blood sample was taken at first diagnosis, before treatment began.

This clonotype was picked up a small number of times. Its antigen is still unknown. The CDR3 regions of TCR beta were amplified from RNA transcripts. Carried out on the TCR CDR3, a first-round RT-PCR used the HTBI primer set. TCRdb analysed the multiplex PCR reads with MiXCR anew, one entry per CDR3 protein. The sample holds a few hundred thousand distinct CDR3 sequences, 15% to 18% seen once. Findings and caveats of the study: Blood also contained most expanded thyroid clonotypes above 0.001.

Over 18 months, lack of ophthalmopathy progression marked Graves' hyperthyroidism as stable. Sequenced sample: blood. The source is a woman younger than 45 with Graves' hyperthyroidism.

The CDR3 bases are TGCAGTGCGGCGGGAGCCAGCGGTGAGCAGTTCTTC. It yields the protein CSAAGASGEQFF. The V and J genes are TRBV20-1 and TRBJ2-1; 7 nucleotides line up with TRBD2. Trimming at V came to 6 bases and at J to 9 bases, leaving 8 bases not matched to a gene. This CDR3 is built from 12 residues. Germline CDR1 DFQATT, CDR2 SNEGSKA (reference sequence).